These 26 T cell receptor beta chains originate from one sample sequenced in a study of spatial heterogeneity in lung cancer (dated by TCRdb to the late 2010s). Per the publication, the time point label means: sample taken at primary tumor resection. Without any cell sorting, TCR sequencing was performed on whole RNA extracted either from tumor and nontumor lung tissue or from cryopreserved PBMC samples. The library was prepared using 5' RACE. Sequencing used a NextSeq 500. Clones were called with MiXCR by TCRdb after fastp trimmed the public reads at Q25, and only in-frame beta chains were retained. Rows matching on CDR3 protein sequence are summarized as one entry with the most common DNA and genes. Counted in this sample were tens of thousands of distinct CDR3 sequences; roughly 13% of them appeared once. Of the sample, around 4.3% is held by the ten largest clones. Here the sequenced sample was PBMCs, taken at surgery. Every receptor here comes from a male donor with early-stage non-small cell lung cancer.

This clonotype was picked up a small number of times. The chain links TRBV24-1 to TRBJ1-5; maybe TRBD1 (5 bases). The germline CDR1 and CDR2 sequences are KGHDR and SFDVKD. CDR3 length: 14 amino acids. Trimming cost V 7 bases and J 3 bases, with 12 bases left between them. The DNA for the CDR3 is TGTGCCACCAGAGGGACGCGCGCCAATCAGCCCCAGCATTTT. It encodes CATRGTRANQPQHF.

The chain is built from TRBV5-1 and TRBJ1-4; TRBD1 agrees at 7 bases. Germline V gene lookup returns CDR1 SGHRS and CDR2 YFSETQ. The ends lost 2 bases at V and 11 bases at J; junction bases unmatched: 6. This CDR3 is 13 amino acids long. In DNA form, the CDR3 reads TGCGCCAGCAGCTTCGACAGGGAAGACAAACTGTTTTTT. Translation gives CASSFDREDKLFF.

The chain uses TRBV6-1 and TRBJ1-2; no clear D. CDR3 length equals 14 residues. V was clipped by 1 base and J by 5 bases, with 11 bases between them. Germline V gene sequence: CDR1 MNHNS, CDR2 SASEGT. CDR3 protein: CASSEGADGYGYTF. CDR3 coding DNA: TGTGCCAGCAGTGAAGGAGCCGATGGATATGGCTACACCTTC.

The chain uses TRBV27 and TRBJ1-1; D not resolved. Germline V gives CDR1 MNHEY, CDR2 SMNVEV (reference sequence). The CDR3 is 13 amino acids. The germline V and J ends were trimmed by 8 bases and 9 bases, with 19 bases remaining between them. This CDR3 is CASSQYTGSKAFF. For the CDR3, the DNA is TGTGCCAGCTCCCAATACACGGGGTCTAAAGCTTTCTTT.

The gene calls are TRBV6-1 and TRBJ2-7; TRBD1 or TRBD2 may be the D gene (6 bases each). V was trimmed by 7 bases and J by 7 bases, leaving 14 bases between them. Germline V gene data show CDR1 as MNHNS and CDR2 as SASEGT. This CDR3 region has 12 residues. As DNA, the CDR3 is TGTGCCAGCACCGAGGGGGGAGGAGAGCAGTACTTC. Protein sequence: CASTEGGGEQYF.

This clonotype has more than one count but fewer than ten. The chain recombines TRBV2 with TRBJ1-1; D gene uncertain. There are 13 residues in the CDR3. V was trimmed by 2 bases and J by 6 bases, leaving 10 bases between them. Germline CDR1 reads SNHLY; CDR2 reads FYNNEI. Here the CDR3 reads CASSENLGAEAFF. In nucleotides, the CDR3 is TGTGCCAGCAGTGAAAACTTGGGCGCTGAAGCTTTCTTT.

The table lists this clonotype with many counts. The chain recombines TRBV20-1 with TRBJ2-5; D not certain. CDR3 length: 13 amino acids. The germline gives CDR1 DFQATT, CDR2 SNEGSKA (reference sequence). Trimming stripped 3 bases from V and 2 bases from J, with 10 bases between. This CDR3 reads CSARNPPQETQYF. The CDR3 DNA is TGCAGTGCTAGGAACCCCCCTCAAGAGACCCAGTACTTC.

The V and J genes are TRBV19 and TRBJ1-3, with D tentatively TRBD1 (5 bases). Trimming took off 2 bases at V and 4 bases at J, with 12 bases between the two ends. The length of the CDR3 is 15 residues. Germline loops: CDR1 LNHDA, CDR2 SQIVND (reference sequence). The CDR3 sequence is CASSITQGAGNTIYF. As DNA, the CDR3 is TGTGCCAGTAGTATAACCCAGGGAGCCGGAAACACCATATATTTT.

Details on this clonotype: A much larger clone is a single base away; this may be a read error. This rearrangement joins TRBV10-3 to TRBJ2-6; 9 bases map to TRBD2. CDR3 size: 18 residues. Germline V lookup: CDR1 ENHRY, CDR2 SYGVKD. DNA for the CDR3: TGTGCCATCAATGATAGCGGGGGCCGGTCCTCTGGGGCCTACGTCCTGACTTTC. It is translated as CAINDSGGRSSGAYVLTF.

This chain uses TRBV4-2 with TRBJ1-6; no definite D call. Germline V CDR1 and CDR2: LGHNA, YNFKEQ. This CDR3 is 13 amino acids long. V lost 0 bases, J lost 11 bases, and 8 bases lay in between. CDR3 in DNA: TGTGCCAGCAGCCAAGATGAAACCGCACCCCTCCACTTT. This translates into CASSQDETAPLHF.

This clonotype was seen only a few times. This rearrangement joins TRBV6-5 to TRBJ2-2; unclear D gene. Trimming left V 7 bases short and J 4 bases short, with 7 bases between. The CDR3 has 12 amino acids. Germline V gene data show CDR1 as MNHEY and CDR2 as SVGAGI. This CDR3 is CASISPTGELFF. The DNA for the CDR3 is TGTGCCAGCATCTCCCCCACCGGGGAGCTGTTTTTT.

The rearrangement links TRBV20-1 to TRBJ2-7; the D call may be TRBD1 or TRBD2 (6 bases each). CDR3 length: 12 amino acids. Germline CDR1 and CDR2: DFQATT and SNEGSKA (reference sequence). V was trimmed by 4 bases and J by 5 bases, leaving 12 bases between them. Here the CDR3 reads CSAKRGAHEQYF. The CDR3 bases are TGCAGTGCTAAGAGGGGGGCCCACGAGCAGTACTTC.

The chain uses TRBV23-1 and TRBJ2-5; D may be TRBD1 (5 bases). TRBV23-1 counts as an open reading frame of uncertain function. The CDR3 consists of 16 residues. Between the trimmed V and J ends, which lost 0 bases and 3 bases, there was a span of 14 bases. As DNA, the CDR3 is TGCGCCAGCAGTCAATCTGCGGTCGACAGCGAAGAGACCCAGTACTTC. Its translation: CASSQSAVDSEETQYF.

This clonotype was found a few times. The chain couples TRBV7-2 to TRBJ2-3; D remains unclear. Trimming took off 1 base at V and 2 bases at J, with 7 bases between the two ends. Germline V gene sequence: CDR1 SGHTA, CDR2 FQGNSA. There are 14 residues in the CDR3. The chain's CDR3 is CASSLDRHTDTQYF. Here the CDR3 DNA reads TGTGCCAGCAGCTTAGATCGTCACACAGATACGCAGTATTTT.

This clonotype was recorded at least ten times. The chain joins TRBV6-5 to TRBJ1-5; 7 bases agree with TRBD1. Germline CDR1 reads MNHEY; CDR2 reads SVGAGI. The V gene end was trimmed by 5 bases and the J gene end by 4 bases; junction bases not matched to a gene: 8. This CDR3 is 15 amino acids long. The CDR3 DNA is TGTGCCAGCAGTCCGACTGACAGGGCAAATCAGCCCCAGCATTTT. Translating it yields CASSPTDRANQPQHF.

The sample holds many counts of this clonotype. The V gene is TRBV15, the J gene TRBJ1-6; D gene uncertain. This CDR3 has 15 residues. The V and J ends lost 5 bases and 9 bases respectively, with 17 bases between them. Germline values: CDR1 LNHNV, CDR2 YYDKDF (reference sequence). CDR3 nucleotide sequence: TGTGCCACCAGCCCCCGGGCCCCATCGGGTTCACCCCTCCACTTT. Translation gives CATSPRAPSGSPLHF. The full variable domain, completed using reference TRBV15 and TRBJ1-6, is DAMVIQNPRYQVTQFGKPVTLSCSQTLNHNVMYWYQQKSSQAPKLLFHYYDKDFNNEADTPDNFQSRRPNTSFCFLDIRSPGLGDTAMYLCATSPRAPSGSPLHFGNGTRLTVT.

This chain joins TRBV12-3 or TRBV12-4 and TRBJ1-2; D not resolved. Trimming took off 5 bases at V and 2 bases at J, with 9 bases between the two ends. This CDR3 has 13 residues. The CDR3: CASSLNGNYGYTF. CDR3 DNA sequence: TGTGCCAGCAGTCTCAATGGAAACTATGGCTACACCTTC.

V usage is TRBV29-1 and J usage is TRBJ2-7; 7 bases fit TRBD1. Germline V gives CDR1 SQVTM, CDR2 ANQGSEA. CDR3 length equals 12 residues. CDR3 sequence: CATGASSYEQYF. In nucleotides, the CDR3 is TGCGCCACAGGGGCCAGCTCCTACGAGCAGTACTTC.

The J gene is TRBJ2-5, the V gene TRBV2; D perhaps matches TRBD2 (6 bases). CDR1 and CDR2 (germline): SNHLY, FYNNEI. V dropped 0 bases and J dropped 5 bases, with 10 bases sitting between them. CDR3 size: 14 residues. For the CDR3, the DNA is TGTGCCAGCAGTGAAGCCACTAGCAGGGAGACCCAGTACTTC. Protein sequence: CASSEATSRETQYF. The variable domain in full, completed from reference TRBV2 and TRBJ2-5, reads EPEVTQTPSHQVTQMGQEVILRCVPISNHLYFYWYRQILGQKVEFLVSFYNNEISEKSEIFDDQFSVERPDGSNFTLKIRSTKLEDSAMYFCASSEATSRETQYFGPGTRLLVL.

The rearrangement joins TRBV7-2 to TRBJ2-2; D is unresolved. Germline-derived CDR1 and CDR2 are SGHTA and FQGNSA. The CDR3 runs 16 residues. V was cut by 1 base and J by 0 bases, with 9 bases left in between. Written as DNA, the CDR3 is TGTGCCAGCAGCTTAGATGCTAGTTCGAACACCGGGGAGCTGTTTTTT. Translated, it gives CASSLDASSNTGELFF.

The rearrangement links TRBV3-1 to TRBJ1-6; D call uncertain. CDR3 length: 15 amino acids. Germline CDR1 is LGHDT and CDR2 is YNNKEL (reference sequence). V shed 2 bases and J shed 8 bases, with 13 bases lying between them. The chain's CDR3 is CASSQTIPHYSPLHF. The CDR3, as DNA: TGTGCCAGCAGCCAAACGATTCCTCACTATTCACCCCTCCACTTT.

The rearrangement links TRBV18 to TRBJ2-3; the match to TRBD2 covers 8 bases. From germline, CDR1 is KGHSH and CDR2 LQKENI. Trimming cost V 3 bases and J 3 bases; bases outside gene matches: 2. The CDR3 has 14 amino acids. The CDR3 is CASSPRGVTDTQYF. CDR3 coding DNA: TGTGCCAGCTCACCGCGGGGGGTAACAGATACGCAGTATTTT.

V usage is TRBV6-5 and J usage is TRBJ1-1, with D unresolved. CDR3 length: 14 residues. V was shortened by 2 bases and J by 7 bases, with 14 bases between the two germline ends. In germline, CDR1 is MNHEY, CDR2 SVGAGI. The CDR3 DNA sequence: TGTGCCAGCAGTTACACGGACGGAAGCCATGAAGCTTTCTTT. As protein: CASSYTDGSHEAFF.

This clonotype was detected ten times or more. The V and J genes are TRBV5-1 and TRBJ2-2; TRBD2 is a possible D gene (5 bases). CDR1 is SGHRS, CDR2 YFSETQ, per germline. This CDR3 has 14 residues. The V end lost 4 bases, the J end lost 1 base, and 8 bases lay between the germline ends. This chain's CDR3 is CASSPDLNTGELFF. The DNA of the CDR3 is TGCGCCAGCAGCCCGGACTTGAACACCGGGGAGCTGTTTTTT.

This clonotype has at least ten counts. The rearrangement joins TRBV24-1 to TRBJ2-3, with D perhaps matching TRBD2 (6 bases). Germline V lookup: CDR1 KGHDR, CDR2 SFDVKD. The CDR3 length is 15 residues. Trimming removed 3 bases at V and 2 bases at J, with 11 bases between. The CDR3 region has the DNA TGTGCCACCAGTGATCGGGACTCCAACACAGATACGCAGTATTTT. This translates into CATSDRDSNTDTQYF.

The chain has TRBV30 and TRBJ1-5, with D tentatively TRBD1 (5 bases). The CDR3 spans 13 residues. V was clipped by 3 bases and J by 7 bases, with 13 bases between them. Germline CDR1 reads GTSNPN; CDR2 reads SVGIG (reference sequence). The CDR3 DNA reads TGTGCCTGGAGCCGAGGGGCGGAGCAGCCCCAGCATTTT. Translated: CAWSRGAEQPQHF.